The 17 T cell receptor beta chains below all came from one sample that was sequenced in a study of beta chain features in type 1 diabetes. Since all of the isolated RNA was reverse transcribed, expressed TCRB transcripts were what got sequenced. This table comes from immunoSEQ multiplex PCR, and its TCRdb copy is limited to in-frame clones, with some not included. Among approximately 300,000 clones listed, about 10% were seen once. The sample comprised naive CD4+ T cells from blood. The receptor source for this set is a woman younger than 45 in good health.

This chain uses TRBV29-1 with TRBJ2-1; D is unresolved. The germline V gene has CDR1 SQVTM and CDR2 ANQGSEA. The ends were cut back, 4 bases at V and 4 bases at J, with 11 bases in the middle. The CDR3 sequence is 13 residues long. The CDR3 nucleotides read TGCAGCGTTGTTTGGCTTCTGTACAATGAGCAGTTCTTC. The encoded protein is CSVVWLLYNEQFF.

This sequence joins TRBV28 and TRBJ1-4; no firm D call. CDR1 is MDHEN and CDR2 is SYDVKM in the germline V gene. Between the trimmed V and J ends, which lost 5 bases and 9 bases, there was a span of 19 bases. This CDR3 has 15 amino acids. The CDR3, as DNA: TGTGCCAGCAGTCCCCGTGGAGGGAGTTCTAAAAAACTGTTTTTT. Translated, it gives CASSPRGGSSKKLFF. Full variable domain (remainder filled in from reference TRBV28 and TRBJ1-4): DVKVTQSSRYLVKRTGEKVFLECVQDMDHENMFWYRQDPGLGLRLIYFSYDVKMKEKGDIPEGYSVSREKKERFSLILESASTNQTSMYLCASSPRGGSSKKLFFGSGTQLSVL.

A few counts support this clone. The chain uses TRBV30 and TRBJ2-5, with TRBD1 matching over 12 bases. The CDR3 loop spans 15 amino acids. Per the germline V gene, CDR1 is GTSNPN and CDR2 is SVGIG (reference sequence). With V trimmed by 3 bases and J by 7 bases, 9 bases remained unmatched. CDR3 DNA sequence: TGTGCCTGGAGGGGACAGGGGGCTCTGTCGGGGACCCAGTACTTC. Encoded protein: CAWRGQGALSGTQYF.

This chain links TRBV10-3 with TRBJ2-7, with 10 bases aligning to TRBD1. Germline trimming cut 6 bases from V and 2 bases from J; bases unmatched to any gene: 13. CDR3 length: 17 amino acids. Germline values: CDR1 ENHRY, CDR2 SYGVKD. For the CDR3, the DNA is TGTGCCATCAGCGGAGTTGTCTCGGGACAGGGGACCTACGAGCAGTACTTC. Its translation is CAISGVVSGQGTYEQYF.

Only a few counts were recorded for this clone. CDR3 DNA: TGTGCCAGCAGCTTAGGTAGCGGGAATCTCAATGAGCAGTTCTTC. Translation gives CASSLGSGNLNEQFF. The chain recombines TRBV7-6 with TRBJ2-1; 8 bases are shared with TRBD2. CDR3 length equals 15 residues. Germline CDR1 and CDR2: SGHVS and FNYEAQ. The trim removed 1 base at V and 6 bases at J, leaving 5 bases unmatched.

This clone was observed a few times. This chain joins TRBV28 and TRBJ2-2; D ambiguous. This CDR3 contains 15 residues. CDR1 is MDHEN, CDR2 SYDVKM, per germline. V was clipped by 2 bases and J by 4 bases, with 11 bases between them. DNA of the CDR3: TGTGCCAGCAGTTTAACCACCGCGAGCACCGGGGAGCTGTTTTTT. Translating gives CASSLTTASTGELFF.

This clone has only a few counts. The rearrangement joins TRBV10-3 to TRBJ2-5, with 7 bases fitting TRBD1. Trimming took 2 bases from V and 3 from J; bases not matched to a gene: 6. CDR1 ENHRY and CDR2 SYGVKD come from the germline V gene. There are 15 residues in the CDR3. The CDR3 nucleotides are TGTGCCATCAGTGAGGAGGGGGCTCGGGAAGAGACCCAGTACTTC. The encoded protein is CAISEEGAREETQYF.

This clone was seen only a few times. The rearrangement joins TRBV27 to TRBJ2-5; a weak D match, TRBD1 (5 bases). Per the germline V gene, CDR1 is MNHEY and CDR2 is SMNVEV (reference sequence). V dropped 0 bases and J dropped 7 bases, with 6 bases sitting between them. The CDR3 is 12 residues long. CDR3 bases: TGTGCCAGCAGTTTATCCACAGGGACCCAGTACTTC. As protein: CASSLSTGTQYF.

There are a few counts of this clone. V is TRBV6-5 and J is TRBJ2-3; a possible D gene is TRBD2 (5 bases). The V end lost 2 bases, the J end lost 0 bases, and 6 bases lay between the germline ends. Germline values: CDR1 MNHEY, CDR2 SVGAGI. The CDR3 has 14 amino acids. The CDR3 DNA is TGTGCCAGCAGTTACCGGGATAGCACAGATACGCAGTATTTT. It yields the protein CASSYRDSTDTQYF.

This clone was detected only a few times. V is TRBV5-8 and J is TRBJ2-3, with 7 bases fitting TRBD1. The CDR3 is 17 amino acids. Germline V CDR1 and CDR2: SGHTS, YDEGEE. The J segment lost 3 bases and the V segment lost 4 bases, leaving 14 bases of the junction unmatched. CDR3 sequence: CASSRRQTGSMTDTQYF. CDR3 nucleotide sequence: TGTGCCAGCAGCCGACGGCAGACAGGGAGTATGACAGATACGCAGTATTTT. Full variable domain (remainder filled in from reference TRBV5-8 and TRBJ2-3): EAGVTQSPTHLIKTRGQQATLRCSPISGHTSVYWYQQALGLGLQFLLWYDEGEERNRGNFPPRFSGRQFPNYSSELNVNALELEDSALYLCASSRRQTGSMTDTQYFGPGTRLTVL.

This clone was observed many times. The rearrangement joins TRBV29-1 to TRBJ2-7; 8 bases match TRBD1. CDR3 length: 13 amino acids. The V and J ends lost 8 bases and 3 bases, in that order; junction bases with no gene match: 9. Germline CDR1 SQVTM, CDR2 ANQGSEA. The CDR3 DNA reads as TGCAGCACGAGGACAGGGAAAGGCTACGAGCAGTACTTC. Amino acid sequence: CSTRTGKGYEQYF.

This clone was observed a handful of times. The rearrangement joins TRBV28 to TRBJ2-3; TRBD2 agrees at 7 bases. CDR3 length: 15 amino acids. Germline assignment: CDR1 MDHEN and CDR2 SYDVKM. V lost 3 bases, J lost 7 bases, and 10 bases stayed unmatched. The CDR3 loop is CASSLGGTGGNTQYF. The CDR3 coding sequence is TGTGCCAGCAGTTTGGGCGGGACGGGGGGAAATACGCAGTATTTT. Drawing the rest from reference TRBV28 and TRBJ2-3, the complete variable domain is DVKVTQSSRYLVKRTGEKVFLECVQDMDHENMFWYRQDPGLGLRLIYFSYDVKMKEKGDIPEGYSVSREKKERFSLILESASTNQTSMYLCASSLGGTGGNTQYFGPGTRLTVL.

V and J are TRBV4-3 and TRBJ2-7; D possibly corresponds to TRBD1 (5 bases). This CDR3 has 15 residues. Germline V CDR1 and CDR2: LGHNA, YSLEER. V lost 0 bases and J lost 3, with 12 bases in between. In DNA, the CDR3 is TGCGCCAGCAGCCAAGATCTTAAGGGGTTCTACGAGCAGTACTTC. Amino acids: CASSQDLKGFYEQYF.

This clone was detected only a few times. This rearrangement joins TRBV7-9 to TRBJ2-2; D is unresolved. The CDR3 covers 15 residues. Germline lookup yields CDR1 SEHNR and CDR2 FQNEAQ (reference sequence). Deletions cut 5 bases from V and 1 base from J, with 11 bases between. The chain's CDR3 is CASSPLSGNTGELFF. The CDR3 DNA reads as TGTGCCAGCAGCCCCCTTTCGGGGAACACCGGGGAGCTGTTTTTT.

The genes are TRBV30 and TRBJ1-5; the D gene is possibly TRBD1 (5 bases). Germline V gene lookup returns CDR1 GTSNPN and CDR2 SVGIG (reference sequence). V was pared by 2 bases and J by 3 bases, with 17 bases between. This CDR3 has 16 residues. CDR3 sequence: CAWSSRGGTFNQPQHF. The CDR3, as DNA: TGTGCCTGGAGTTCAAGGGGCGGGACTTTCAATCAGCCCCAGCATTTT.

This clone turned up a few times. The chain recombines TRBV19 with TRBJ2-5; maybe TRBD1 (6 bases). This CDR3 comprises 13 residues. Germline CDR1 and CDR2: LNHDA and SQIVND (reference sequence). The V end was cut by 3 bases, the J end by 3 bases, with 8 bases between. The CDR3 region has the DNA TGTGCCAGTAGTATTAACAGGGAAGAGACCCAGTACTTC. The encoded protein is CASSINREETQYF.

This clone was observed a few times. In DNA, the CDR3 is TGTGCCAGCAGTGACGTAGCGGGGTTGCCGTGGGAGACCCAGTACTTC. It specifies CASSDVAGLPWETQYF. The V call is TRBV6-1, the J call TRBJ2-5; 8 nucleotides match TRBD2. The CDR3 loop spans 16 amino acids. Germline loops: CDR1 MNHNS, CDR2 SASEGT. Trimming removed 3 bases from V and 5 bases from J; junction bases left unmatched: 11.